Sequencing of this T cell receptor beta chain was carried out in a study of spatial heterogeneity in lung cancer. TCR cDNA molecules were tagged individually, and each one carried a unique molecular identifier. A single record per CDR3 protein comes from TCRdb applying MiXCR to the 5' RACE reads. The data contain about 2,800 distinct CDR3 sequences, over 25% of them singletons. V lost 1 base and J 0 bases, leaving 14 bases between the germline ends. Germline assignment: CDR1 SGHRS and CDR2 YFSETQ. There are 16 residues in the CDR3. The time point: sample taken at primary tumor resection. TCRs were sequenced from unsorted whole RNA of tumor, nontumor lung or PBMC. As concerns this clonotype: What it recognizes is unknown.

Findings of the study overall: Relative to follow-up, resection was when ubiquitous expanded tumor TCRs appeared more in blood.

The material was PBMCs, obtained at surgery. The TCR comes from a male donor with early-stage non-small cell lung cancer. The V gene is TRBV5-1, the J gene TRBJ2-7; D possibly corresponds to TRBD2 (7 bases). The CDR3 region is CASSLTGGLSSYEQYF. The CDR3 DNA reads TGCGCCAGCAGCTTGACGGGGGGCTTAAGCTCCTACGAGCAGTACTTC.